This T cell receptor beta chain was sequenced in a study of shared clonotypes between healthy human individuals. Study-wide findings and caveats: Unshared clonotypes carried lower generation probabilities than those common to all four donors. Inspection by rarefaction showed sorted-subset sequencing to be incomplete despite large depth.

Profiled with immunoSEQ multiplex PCR; TCRdb holds only in-frame clones, not every one. The sample has about 1.5 million clones, 95% to 99% seen once. For this clone: Its antigen is unidentified.

The clonotype comes from a young man in good health. Sequencing input: naive CD4+ T cells sorted from blood. The sample's subset: CD45RA+ positively selected.

The CDR3 reads CASSLEGASEQYF. CDR3 nucleotide sequence: TGTGCCAGCAGCTTGGAGGGGGCGAGTGAGCAGTACTTC. V and J are TRBV5-4 and TRBJ2-7; the match to TRBD1 covers 7 bases. This CDR3 has 13 amino acids. Germline CDR1 is SGHNT and CDR2 is YYREEE (reference sequence). The V and J ends lost 0 bases and 7 bases, in that order; junction bases with no gene match: 4. Supplemented by reference TRBV5-4 and TRBJ2-7, the full variable domain reads ETGVTQSPTHLIKTRGQQVTLRCSSQSGHNTVSWYQQALGQGPQFIFQYYREEENGRGNFPPRFSGLQFPNYSSELNVNALELDDSALYLCASSLEGASEQYFGPGTRLTVT.